These 27 T cell receptor beta chains were sequenced from one sample in a study of blood T cell repertoires in COVID-19 (dated by TCRdb to 2019 to 2021). The method was the immunoSEQ multiplex PCR assay. TCRdb re-hosts the immuneACCESS table, in-frame sequences only. Its copies lack some clones; in the studies checked, an unresolved V gene accounts for under half of them, and the cause for the rest is not known. This sample lists approximately 97,000 clones; almost 90% were detected once. The biggest ten clones account for about 2% of the sample. The specimen sequenced was peripheral blood. All receptors derive from a man aged 50 or older with COVID-19, enrolled during active disease.

This chain links TRBV6-5 with TRBJ1-1; TRBD1 matches 7 bases. Germline lookup yields CDR1 MNHEY and CDR2 SVGAGI. V was clipped by 7 bases and J by 3 bases; unmatched bases: 8. The CDR3 is made up of 14 amino acids. CDR3 loop: CASTETGRDTEAFF. CDR3 DNA sequence: TGTGCCAGCACCGAGACAGGGAGAGACACTGAAGCTTTCTTT.

The V call is TRBV18, the J call TRBJ1-1; tentatively, D is TRBD1 (6 bases). V was clipped by 1 base and J by 2 bases, with 17 bases between them. The CDR3 spans 17 residues. CDR1 KGHSH and CDR2 LQKENI come from the germline V gene. CDR3 amino acids: CASSPREQGRGNTEAFF. CDR3 DNA: TGTGCCAGCTCACCACGGGAACAGGGAAGGGGAAACACTGAAGCTTTCTTT.

The chain joins TRBV7-8 to TRBJ1-1; no definite D call. Trimming shortened V by 1 base and J by 7 bases, and 16 bases separated the two germline ends. Germline CDR1 is SGHVS and CDR2 is FQNEAQ. The CDR3 runs 15 residues. The CDR3 here is CASSLGLETQNEAFF. As DNA, the CDR3 is TGTGCCAGCAGCTTAGGTTTAGAGACACAAAATGAAGCTTTCTTT. The complete variable domain, with remaining parts taken from reference TRBV7-8 and TRBJ1-1, reads GAGVSQSPRYKVAKRGQDVALRCDPISGHVSLFWYQQALGQGPEFLTYFQNEAQLDKSGLPSDRFFAERPEGSVSTLKIQRTQQEDSAVYLCASSLGLETQNEAFFGQGTRLTVV.

The chain uses TRBV18 and TRBJ1-2, with D perhaps TRBD1 (5 bases). Germline V gene lookup returns CDR1 KGHSH and CDR2 LQKENI. The CDR3 consists of 13 residues. The V end lost 2 bases, the J end lost 4 bases, and 8 bases lay between the germline ends. The CDR3 DNA reads TGTGCCAGCTCACCAGACAGCGCCTATGGCTACACCTTC. Protein sequence: CASSPDSAYGYTF.

J is TRBJ2-7 and V is TRBV19; D may be TRBD2 (5 bases). Germline V gives CDR1 LNHDA, CDR2 SQIVND (reference sequence). The V gene lost 6 bases and the J gene lost 6 bases, with 18 bases spanning the gap. The CDR3 covers 14 residues. The CDR3, as DNA: TGTGCCAGTAGCGCACGGGGATCTTATCTCGAGCAGTACTTC. Protein sequence: CASSARGSYLEQYF.

The chain uses TRBV7-6 and TRBJ2-7, with 7 bases aligning to TRBD1. The length of the CDR3 is 15 residues. Per the germline V gene, CDR1 is SGHVS and CDR2 is FNYEAQ. After removal of 5 bases from V and 3 bases from J, the junction contained 10 bases not matched to a gene. CDR3 sequence: CASSPAGTENYEQYF. The CDR3 DNA reads TGTGCCAGCAGCCCCGCCGGGACAGAGAACTACGAGCAGTACTTC.

This clone showed up just once. The chain links TRBV7-9 to TRBJ1-3; D might be TRBD1 (5 bases). V dropped 3 bases and J dropped 2 bases, with 14 bases sitting between them. Germline CDR1 is SEHNR and CDR2 is FQNEAQ (reference sequence). CDR3 size: 16 residues. CDR3 residues: CASSLKGYSTGNTIYF. DNA for the CDR3: TGTGCCAGCAGCTTGAAGGGGTATTCGACTGGAAACACCATATATTTT.

This clone showed up just once. The J gene is TRBJ2-5, the V gene TRBV24-1, with 7 positions matching TRBD1. The CDR3 length is 15 residues. V gave up 3 bases and J gave up 2 bases; unmatched junction bases: 5. The germline CDR1 and CDR2 sequences are KGHDR and SFDVKD. The CDR3 bases are TGTGCCACCAGTGATGGGACAGTTTCTCAAGAGACCCAGTACTTC. Residues: CATSDGTVSQETQYF.

The chain combines TRBV7-6 with TRBJ1-5, with no clear D. The CDR3 consists of 15 residues. Trimming pared 5 bases from V and 6 bases from J, leaving 17 bases between. From germline, CDR1 is SGHVS and CDR2 FNYEAQ. The CDR3 region is CASSPGEGGVQPQHF. In nucleotides, the CDR3 is TGTGCCAGCAGCCCGGGAGAAGGTGGTGTTCAGCCCCAGCATTTT.

CDR3 bases: TGTGCCAGCAGGGAGATACATGCGAAACTGTTTTTT. Translation: CASREIHAKLFF. The rearrangement links TRBV28 to TRBJ1-4; D is unclear. In germline, CDR1 is MDHEN, CDR2 SYDVKM. V lost 6 bases, J lost 11 bases, and 13 bases lay in between. This CDR3 region has 12 residues. The variable domain in full, with the rest retrieved from reference TRBV28 and TRBJ1-4, is DVKVTQSSRYLVKRTGEKVFLECVQDMDHENMFWYRQDPGLGLRLIYFSYDVKMKEKGDIPEGYSVSREKKERFSLILESASTNQTSMYLCASREIHAKLFFGSGTQLSVL.

The chain employs TRBV9 and TRBJ1-1; 7 bases match TRBD1. Losses at the gene ends were 2 bases for V and 8 bases for J; bases not matched to a gene: 9. CDR3 size: 14 residues. CDR1 SGDLS and CDR2 YYNGEE come from the germline V gene. CDR3 region: CASSVSTGAYEAFF. The CDR3 DNA reads as TGTGCCAGCAGCGTTTCTACAGGGGCCTACGAAGCTTTCTTT.

The chain couples TRBV4-1 to TRBJ2-3; D is perhaps TRBD2 (6 bases). CDR3 length: 17 residues. V gave up 2 bases and J gave up 1 base, with 16 bases separating them. Germline CDR1 reads MGHRA; CDR2 reads YSYEKL. The CDR3 loop is CASSQLARGTGTDTQYF. The CDR3, as DNA: TGCGCCAGCAGCCAACTCGCCCGGGGGACGGGCACAGATACGCAGTATTTT.

V and J are TRBV11-2 and TRBJ2-2; D uncertain. The CDR3 is 15 residues long. V was shortened by 3 bases and J by 4 bases, with 12 bases between the two germline ends. Germline V gene sequence: CDR1 SGHAT, CDR2 FQNNGV. Written as DNA, the CDR3 is TGTGCCAGCAGCTTGGGTCGGCGGTCCACCGGGGAGCTGTTTTTT. Residues: CASSLGRRSTGELFF.

The chain carries TRBV19 and TRBJ1-1; 8 bases fit TRBD1. Germline V gene data show CDR1 as LNHDA and CDR2 as SQIVND (reference sequence). J lost 0 bases, V lost 6 bases, and 3 bases had no gene match. This CDR3 is 14 amino acids long. CDR3 coding DNA: TGTGCCAGTAGACGGACAGGGATGAACACTGAAGCTTTCTTT. Translating gives CASRRTGMNTEAFF.

The chain links TRBV6-6 to TRBJ1-5, with 8 bases aligning to TRBD1. Germline assignment: CDR1 MNHNY and CDR2 SVGAGI (reference sequence). The CDR3 spans 14 residues. V shed 6 bases and J 2 bases; nucleotides not matched to a gene: 3. The CDR3 region is CASSQTGGNQPQHF. The CDR3 nucleotides read TGTGCCAGCAGCCAGACAGGGGGCAATCAGCCCCAGCATTTT.

This clone was observed a single time. The CDR3 DNA reads as TGCAGCGTAGGACAGTCTTATGGCTACACCTTC. It is translated as CSVGQSYGYTF. This chain joins TRBV29-1 and TRBJ1-2; weak D call: TRBD1 (6 bases). V was shortened by 6 bases and J by 5 bases, with 10 bases between the two germline ends. The CDR3 contains 11 residues. Germline V gene data show CDR1 as SQVTM and CDR2 as ANQGSEA. Together with reference TRBV29-1 and TRBJ1-2, the CDR3 gives the full variable domain: SAVISQKPSRDICQRGTSLTIQCQVDSQVTMMFWYRQQPGQSLTLIATANQGSEATYESGFVIDKFPISRPNLTFSTLTVSNMSPEDSSIYLCSVGQSYGYTFGSGTRLTVV.

V usage is TRBV6-5 and J usage is TRBJ1-1, with D possibly matching TRBD1 (5 bases). The CDR3 is 13 residues long. Germline V gene lookup returns CDR1 MNHEY and CDR2 SVGAGI. V was cut by 10 bases and J by 2 bases, with 14 bases left in between. The CDR3 reads CAIHMTANTEAFF. CDR3 nucleotides: TGTGCCATCCATATGACAGCAAACACTGAAGCTTTCTTT.

The V call is TRBV6-2 or TRBV6-3, the J call TRBJ2-3; 7 bases line up with TRBD1. The junction had 5 bases not matched to a gene; V was cut back by 6 bases and J by 2 bases. Germline CDR1 MNHEY, CDR2 SVGEGT. This CDR3 contains 14 residues. Here the CDR3 DNA reads TGTGCCAGCAGCCCAGGACAGGTCACAGATACGCAGTATTTT. Its translation is CASSPGQVTDTQYF.

This clone occurred once. J is TRBJ1-1 and V is TRBV11-2, with 8 bases matching TRBD1. The V gene end was trimmed by 5 bases and the J gene end by 4 bases; junction bases not matched to a gene: 3. The CDR3 spans 13 residues. From germline, CDR1 is SGHAT and CDR2 FQNNGV. DNA for the CDR3: TGTGCCAGCAGCCAACAGGGGGGCACTGAAGCTTTCTTT. It specifies CASSQQGGTEAFF.

The chain uses TRBV7-9 and TRBJ1-5; possibly TRBD1 for D (6 bases). CDR3 length equals 16 residues. Germline CDR1 SEHNR, CDR2 FQNEAQ (reference sequence). V shed 3 bases and J shed 0 bases, with 12 bases lying between them. CDR3 DNA sequence: TGTGCCAGCAGCTTCGGTTCAGGGGATAGCAATCAGCCCCAGCATTTT. Amino acid sequence: CASSFGSGDSNQPQHF.

The J gene is TRBJ2-3, the V gene TRBV7-2; D is ambiguous. The germline gives CDR1 SGHTA, CDR2 FQGNSA. This CDR3 contains 14 residues. V was pared by 1 base and J by 1 base, with 6 bases between. The CDR3 reads CASSLGLGTDTQYF. CDR3 nucleotide sequence: TGTGCCAGCAGCTTAGGTTTAGGCACAGATACGCAGTATTTT.

This clone was recorded a few times. This chain links TRBV5-4 with TRBJ2-2; 8 positions match TRBD1. V shed 7 bases, J shed 5 bases, and the junction held 16 bases outside the gene matches. Per the germline V gene, CDR1 is SGHNT and CDR2 is YYREEE (reference sequence). This CDR3 comprises 17 residues. In DNA, the CDR3 is TGTGCCAGCGGTAAGCCGGGACAGGCCCTCGGGACCGGGGAGCTGTTTTTT. Translated, it gives CASGKPGQALGTGELFF. Full variable domain (outside the CDR3, taken from reference TRBV5-4 and TRBJ2-2): ETGVTQSPTHLIKTRGQQVTLRCSSQSGHNTVSWYQQALGQGPQFIFQYYREEENGRGNFPPRFSGLQFPNYSSELNVNALELDDSALYLCASGKPGQALGTGELFFGEGSRLTVL.

The chain joins TRBV6-5 to TRBJ1-2; D not certain. Germline V gene sequence: CDR1 MNHEY, CDR2 SVGAGI. V shed 0 bases and J shed 7 bases, with 12 bases lying between them. This CDR3 region has 14 residues. The CDR3 loop is CASSYSPEGRGYTF. CDR3 nucleotides: TGTGCCAGCAGTTACTCACCTGAGGGTCGTGGCTACACCTTC.

The CDR3 nucleotides are TGTGCCAGCAGCCCATTACAGGGGGCCCCCTCTGGAAACACCATATATTTT. Protein: CASSPLQGAPSGNTIYF. This chain joins TRBV3-1 (or the pseudogene TRBV3-2) and TRBJ1-3, with TRBD1 identical over 9 bases. In germline, CDR1 is LGHDT, CDR2 YNNKEL (reference sequence). CDR3 length: 17 residues. J gave up 0 bases and V 4 bases, and 7 bases lay outside the gene matches.

This clone occurred once. CDR3 bases: TGTGCCAGCAGCTCCATGGGGCTCACAGATACGCAGTATTTT. This gives the protein CASSSMGLTDTQYF. The chain couples TRBV7-2 to TRBJ2-3; TRBD1 might be the D (5 bases). This CDR3 is built from 14 residues. V was shortened by 4 bases and J by 2 bases, with 10 bases between the two germline ends. Germline V gene sequence: CDR1 SGHTA, CDR2 FQGNSA.

The chain has TRBV2 and TRBJ1-2; 7 bases are a match to TRBD1. The junction had 8 bases not matched to a gene; V was cut back by 7 bases and J by 3 bases. Germline values: CDR1 SNHLY, CDR2 FYNNEI. The CDR3 has 14 residues. The CDR3 DNA follows: TGTGCCAGCATGCGGACAGGACGACACTATGGCTACACCTTC. Encoded protein: CASMRTGRHYGYTF.

V is TRBV18 and J is TRBJ2-3, with 8 nucleotides matching TRBD2. The CDR3 totals 15 residues. Germline values: CDR1 KGHSH, CDR2 LQKENI. J was trimmed by 6 bases and V by 0 bases; bases with no gene match: 5. The CDR3 DNA reads as TGTGCCAGCTCACCACCGAAGGCTAGCGGGGATACGCAGTATTTT. Translating gives CASSPPKASGDTQYF.